Below are 29 T cell receptor beta chains sequenced from a single sample in a study of CD8 T cell repertoires and HIV-1 epitope variants. The assay was immunoSEQ multiplex PCR, and TCRdb's table has in-frame clones only and misses some. The data contain under 100,000 clones, around 67% of them singletons. The sample was uncultured baseline CD8+ T cells from peripheral blood mononuclear cells (PBMCs). Source of these receptors: a male donor with HIV.

V is TRBV15 and J is TRBJ2-1; 11 bases are shared with TRBD2. Losses at the gene ends were 1 base for V and 5 bases for J; bases not matched to a gene: 7. CDR1 and CDR2 (germline): LNHNV, YYDKDF (reference sequence). The CDR3 is 17 residues long. The CDR3 DNA follows: TGTGCCACCAGCAGAGGGACACTAGCGGGAGTCAACAATGAGCAGTTCTTC. Its protein product is CATSRGTLAGVNNEQFF. Together with reference TRBV15 and TRBJ2-1, the CDR3 gives the full variable domain: DAMVIQNPRYQVTQFGKPVTLSCSQTLNHNVMYWYQQKSSQAPKLLFHYYDKDFNNEADTPDNFQSRRPNTSFCFLDIRSPGLGDTAMYLCATSRGTLAGVNNEQFFGPGTRLTVL.

J is TRBJ1-1 and V is TRBV7-6; 9 nucleotides match TRBD1. Germline CDR1 SGHVS, CDR2 FNYEAQ. The V gene end was trimmed by 5 bases and the J gene end by 2 bases; junction bases not matched to a gene: 3. This CDR3 has 14 residues. CDR3 loop: CASSLGQGNTEAFF. The DNA for the CDR3 is TGTGCCAGCAGCCTGGGACAGGGAAACACTGAAGCTTTCTTT. The whole variable domain, filled in from reference TRBV7-6 and TRBJ1-1, reads GAGVSQSPRYKVTKRGQDVALRCDPISGHVSLYWYRQALGQGPEFLTYFNYEAQQDKSGLPNDRFSAERPEGSISTLTIQRTEQRDSAMYRCASSLGQGNTEAFFGQGTRLTVV.

Details on this clone: The identical CDR3 is also encoded by other nucleotide sequences in the sample. The gene calls are TRBV13 and TRBJ2-5; 8 positions match TRBD2. V was pared by 2 bases and J by 1 base, with 3 bases of the junction left unmatched. From germline, CDR1 is PRHDT and CDR2 FYEKMQ (reference sequence). The CDR3 spans 15 residues. CDR3: CASSLLAGGQETQYF. The CDR3 nucleotides are TGTGCCAGCAGCTTACTCGCGGGGGGCCAAGAGACCCAGTACTTC.

V and J are TRBV6-1 and TRBJ1-3; perhaps TRBD1 as D (6 bases). This CDR3 comprises 16 residues. CDR1 is MNHNS and CDR2 is SASEGT in the germline V gene. Trimming shortened V by 2 bases and J by 3 bases, and 14 bases separated the two germline ends. CDR3 protein: CASSEITGRGGNTIYF. CDR3 sequence (DNA): TGTGCCAGCAGTGAAATTACAGGGAGAGGTGGAAACACCATATATTTT.

J is TRBJ1-6 and V is TRBV4-3; unclear D gene. Trimming pared 0 bases from V and 0 bases from J, leaving 9 bases between. The germline gives CDR1 LGHNA, CDR2 YSLEER. The CDR3 is 17 amino acids. This chain's CDR3 is CASSQEKASSYNSPLHF. The CDR3 DNA sequence: TGCGCCAGCAGCCAAGAAAAGGCTAGCTCCTATAATTCACCCCTCCACTTT.

The chain is built from TRBV5-1 and TRBJ2-5; TRBD2 matches at 13 bases. The CDR3 has 15 residues. The V and J ends lost 3 bases and 4 bases, in that order; junction bases with no gene match: 3. The germline V gene encodes CDR1 SGHRS and CDR2 YFSETQ. CDR3 residues: CASSSLAGGRETQYF. CDR3 coding DNA: TGCGCCAGCAGCTCACTAGCGGGAGGGAGAGAGACCCAGTACTTC. The complete variable domain, with remaining parts taken from reference TRBV5-1 and TRBJ2-5, reads KAGVTQTPRYLIKTRGQQVTLSCSPISGHRSVSWYQQTPGQGLQFLFEYFSETQRNKGNFPGRFSGRQFSNSRSEMNVSTLELGDSALYLCASSSLAGGRETQYFGPGTRLLVL.

This chain joins TRBV28 and TRBJ2-7; TRBD2 matches at 10 bases. The CDR3 contains 16 residues. The V and J ends lost 5 bases and 2 bases, in that order; junction bases with no gene match: 9. The germline V gene encodes CDR1 MDHEN and CDR2 SYDVKM. The CDR3 reads CASSPALAGGAYEQYF. The CDR3 DNA reads TGTGCCAGCAGTCCCGCCTTAGCGGGAGGCGCCTACGAGCAGTACTTC.

The chain couples TRBV5-4 to TRBJ2-1; D is possibly TRBD1 or TRBD2 (5 bases each). The CDR3 extends over 14 amino acids. V was cut by 4 bases and J by 8 bases, with 16 bases left in between. CDR1 SGHNT and CDR2 YYREEE come from the germline V gene (reference sequence). The CDR3 here is CASSGQRGDYEQFF. The CDR3 region has the DNA TGTGCCAGCAGCGGTCAACGGGGCGACTATGAGCAGTTCTTC.

This chain joins TRBV7-2 and TRBJ2-5, with D unclear. The V gene's germline CDR1 is SGHTA and CDR2 FQGNSA. Trimming pared 3 bases from V and 2 bases from J, leaving 10 bases between. The length of the CDR3 is 14 residues. DNA of the CDR3: TGTGCCAGCAGCTTCCTAACACCTCAAGAGACCCAGTACTTC. Encoded protein: CASSFLTPQETQYF. The full variable domain, with the rest looked up from reference TRBV7-2 and TRBJ2-5, is GAGVSQSPSNKVTEKGKDVELRCDPISGHTALYWYRQSLGQGLEFLIYFQGNSAPDKSGLPSDRFSAERTGGSVSTLTIQRTQQEDSAVYLCASSFLTPQETQYFGPGTRLLVL.

The V gene is TRBV25-1, the J gene TRBJ2-4, with 8 bases identical to TRBD1. CDR3 length: 16 amino acids. Trimming cost V 4 bases and J 1 base; bases outside gene matches: 6. Germline V gives CDR1 MGHDK, CDR2 SYGVNS. The CDR3 DNA follows: TGTGCCAGCAGTGCAGACAGGGGTTCGGCCAAAAACATTCAGTACTTC. Translating gives CASSADRGSAKNIQYF. Full variable domain (missing parts from reference TRBV25-1 and TRBJ2-4): EADIYQTPRYLVIGTGKKITLECSQTMGHDKMYWYQQDPGMELHLIHYSYGVNSTEKGDLSSESTVSRIRTEHFPLTLESARPSHTSQYLCASSADRGSAKNIQYFGAGTRLSVL.

V and J are TRBV7-9 and TRBJ2-7; 10 bases are a match to TRBD2. V lost 7 bases, J lost 0 bases, and 3 bases stayed unmatched. Germline V gene data show CDR1 as SEHNR and CDR2 as FQNEAQ (reference sequence). CDR3 length equals 14 residues. The CDR3: CASMTSGYSYEQYF. The CDR3, as DNA: TGTGCCAGCATGACTAGCGGGTACTCCTACGAGCAGTACTTC.

The rearrangement joins TRBV4-3 to TRBJ1-2; a weak D match, TRBD1 (5 bases). This CDR3 spans 15 amino acids. From germline, CDR1 is LGHNA and CDR2 YSLEER. V dropped 0 bases and J dropped 4 bases, with 12 bases sitting between them. The CDR3 sequence is CASSQDLREGYGYTF. CDR3 coding DNA: TGCGCCAGCAGCCAAGATCTCAGGGAAGGCTATGGCTACACCTTC.

This clone was seen a few times. The chain's CDR3 is CASSGGQGLTEAFF. In DNA, the CDR3 is TGTGCCAGCAGCGGGGGACAGGGACTAACTGAAGCTTTCTTT. This chain links TRBV9 with TRBJ1-1, with 9 positions matching TRBD1. The V gene's germline CDR1 is SGDLS and CDR2 YYNGEE. This CDR3 comprises 14 residues. Unmatched junction bases numbered 5, after V lost 3 bases and J lost 5 bases.

The rearrangement joins TRBV30 to TRBJ1-2; D is possibly TRBD1 (5 bases). Germline V gives CDR1 GTSNPN, CDR2 SVGIG (reference sequence). This CDR3 is built from 13 residues. Trimming stripped 8 bases from V and 2 bases from J, with 15 bases between. The CDR3 loop is CAGNYRLNYGYTF. The DNA for the CDR3 is TGTGCCGGGAATTACAGGCTAAACTATGGCTACACCTTC.

The chain is built from TRBV28 and TRBJ1-1; a possible D gene is TRBD1 (6 bases). The CDR3 loop spans 14 amino acids. CDR1 and CDR2 (germline): MDHEN, SYDVKM. Trimming stripped 4 bases from V and 4 bases from J, with 13 bases between. CDR3 loop: CASSYGGRITEAFF. The CDR3 coding sequence is TGTGCCAGCAGTTATGGGGGGCGGATCACTGAAGCTTTCTTT.

The chain uses TRBV30 and TRBJ1-5, with a tentative D call TRBD1 (5 bases). The CDR3 is 13 amino acids. Germline V gives CDR1 GTSNPN, CDR2 SVGIG (reference sequence). V lost 2 bases and J lost 6, with 11 bases in between. CDR3 in DNA: TGTGCCTGGAGTACCCAGGGCAGTCAGCCCCAGCATTTT. It specifies CAWSTQGSQPQHF. The complete variable domain, with remaining parts taken from reference TRBV30 and TRBJ1-5, reads SQTIHQWPATLVQPVGSPLSLECTVEGTSNPNLYWYRQAAGRGLQLLFYSVGIGQISSEVPQNLSASRPQDRQFILSSKKLLLSDSGFYLCAWSTQGSQPQHFGDGTRLSIL.

The chain uses TRBV5-6 and TRBJ2-1, with D possibly TRBD1 on 6 matching bases. The CDR3 is 14 amino acids. Germline CDR1 reads SGHDT; CDR2 reads YYEEEE. V lost 4 bases to trimming and J lost 4 bases, with 12 bases between them. The DNA of the CDR3 is TGTGCCAGCAGCCTATCCACAGGGTACAATGAGCAGTTCTTC. As protein: CASSLSTGYNEQFF.

This clone was recorded a few times. The chain joins TRBV13 to TRBJ1-1; D is perhaps TRBD1 (5 bases). The V gene's germline CDR1 is PRHDT and CDR2 FYEKMQ (reference sequence). Between the trimmed V and J ends, which lost 5 bases and 3 bases, there was a span of 13 bases. The CDR3 length is 14 residues. The CDR3 coding sequence is TGTGCCAGCAGCCCCCGGGACGGGGACACTGAAGCTTTCTTT. Protein sequence: CASSPRDGDTEAFF.

The V call is TRBV27, the J call TRBJ1-4, with TRBD1 identical over 8 bases. V lost 8 bases and J lost 7; bases outside the gene matches: 9. Germline CDR1 and CDR2: MNHEY and SMNVEV (reference sequence). The CDR3 spans 14 residues. In DNA, the CDR3 is TGTGCCAGCCGACGTACAGGGGGGATTGAAAAACTGTTTTTT. As protein: CASRRTGGIEKLFF.

This sequence joins TRBV7-9 and TRBJ2-3, with a tentative D call TRBD2 (5 bases). The germline V gene encodes CDR1 SEHNR and CDR2 FQNEAQ (reference sequence). Trimming shortened V by 3 bases and J by 2 bases, and 12 bases separated the two germline ends. The CDR3 covers 15 residues. The CDR3 DNA reads as TGTGCCAGCAGCTTTCAGCGGAGGTTCACAGATACGCAGTATTTT. Protein: CASSFQRRFTDTQYF. The variable domain in full, completed from reference TRBV7-9 and TRBJ2-3, reads DTGVSQNPRHKITKRGQNVTFRCDPISEHNRLYWYRQTLGQGPEFLTYFQNEAQLEKSRLLSDRFSAERPKGSFSTLEIQRTEQGDSAMYLCASSFQRRFTDTQYFGPGTRLTVL.

This clone showed up just once. The chain is built from TRBV5-6 and TRBJ2-4, with D perhaps TRBD1 or TRBD2 (5 bases each). The CDR3 is made up of 14 amino acids. CDR1 is SGHDT, CDR2 YYEEEE, per germline. The V end was cut by 6 bases, the J end by 3 bases, with 13 bases between. CDR3 sequence: CASNRLGVKNIQYF. The CDR3 nucleotides are TGTGCCAGCAACCGATTGGGGGTCAAAAACATTCAGTACTTC.

The chain joins TRBV9 to TRBJ2-3; the match to TRBD2 covers 7 bases. The germline gives CDR1 SGDLS, CDR2 YYNGEE. The CDR3 contains 16 residues. V lost 0 bases to trimming and J lost 4 bases; unmatched junction nucleotides: 8. CDR3 sequence: CASSVDSGGGADTQYF. CDR3 DNA: TGTGCCAGCAGCGTAGACTCGGGAGGCGGGGCAGATACGCAGTATTTT.

This sequence joins TRBV23-1 and TRBJ2-5; D remains unclear. TRBV23-1 is classed as an ORF, of uncertain function. V dropped 8 bases and J dropped 2 bases, with 27 bases sitting between them. The CDR3 totals 18 residues. As DNA, the CDR3 is TGCGCCAGCCCCACTCGGCTGCTCCTGCGTCCGAAACAAGAGACCCAGTACTTC. Its protein product is CASPTRLLLRPKQETQYF.

The V and J genes are TRBV4-1 and TRBJ2-7; 7 bases align to TRBD2. V gave up 4 bases and J gave up 6 bases; unmatched junction bases: 12. CDR1 MGHRA and CDR2 YSYEKL come from the germline V gene. This CDR3 spans 15 amino acids. CDR3 region: CASSPRAGAGGEQYF. The CDR3 DNA follows: TGCGCCAGCAGCCCCCGGGCGGGAGCAGGCGGCGAGCAGTACTTC.

This chain connects TRBV2 to TRBJ2-7, with D perhaps TRBD1 (6 bases). The CDR3 has 14 amino acids. CDR1 and CDR2 from the germline V gene are SNHLY and FYNNEI. Trimming removed 7 bases from V and 3 bases from J, with 16 bases in between. In DNA form, the CDR3 reads TGTGCCAGCACCGATGATCAGGGGAACTACGAGCAGTACTTC. It yields the protein CASTDDQGNYEQYF. The full variable domain, completed using reference TRBV2 and TRBJ2-7, is EPEVTQTPSHQVTQMGQEVILRCVPISNHLYFYWYRQILGQKVEFLVSFYNNEISEKSEIFDDQFSVERPDGSNFTLKIRSTKLEDSAMYFCASTDDQGNYEQYFGPGTRLTVT.

The chain uses TRBV5-6 and TRBJ2-7; D is ambiguous. With 6 bases removed from V and 2 bases from J, the gap between germline ends came to 18 bases. This CDR3 has 15 amino acids. In germline, CDR1 is SGHDT, CDR2 YYEEEE. CDR3 loop: CASIKRIDGTYEQYF. The DNA of the CDR3 is TGTGCCAGCATTAAAAGGATAGACGGAACCTACGAGCAGTACTTC.

V usage is TRBV28 and J usage is TRBJ1-5; the D is unclear. Between the trimmed V and J ends, which lost 4 bases and 0 bases, there was a span of 22 bases. Germline CDR1 reads MDHEN; CDR2 reads SYDVKM. The CDR3 covers 19 residues. CDR3 in DNA: TGTGCCAGCAGTTCCCCGCTGCCCGGTGGGGTGAATAGCAATCAGCCCCAGCATTTT. This encodes CASSSPLPGGVNSNQPQHF.

The chain has TRBV23-1 and TRBJ1-1, with 9 bases matching TRBD1. TRBV23-1 is given ORF status, its function remaining uncertain. The length of the CDR3 is 15 residues. Trimming at V came to 4 bases and at J to 1 base, leaving 4 bases not matched to a gene. CDR3 nucleotides: TGCGCCAGCAGTCCCTGGGACAGGGAGAACACTGAAGCTTTCTTT. It codes for CASSPWDRENTEAFF.

The chain recombines TRBV5-1 with TRBJ1-2; 7 nucleotides align to TRBD1. Trimming cost V 1 base and J 6 bases; bases outside gene matches: 6. The CDR3 has 14 residues. Germline V lookup: CDR1 SGHRS, CDR2 YFSETQ. The CDR3 coding sequence is TGCGCCAGCAGCTTGATAGACAGGGAAGATGGCTACACCTTC. Protein product: CASSLIDREDGYTF.